A selection of T cell receptor beta chains follows, all from one sample in a study of blood T cell repertoires in COVID-19. Profiling relied on immunoSEQ multiplex PCR, and the TCRdb table lists in-frame clones only, not all of them. The sample yields roughly 330,000 clones, approximately 89% seen once. The sequenced sample was PBMCs or T cells enriched from blood (not recorded which). All receptors come from a woman younger than 45 who had recovered from COVID-19. CDR3s include the opening cysteine and the closing phenylalanine or tryptophan. The D gene is left open where the match is weak. Expanded clones are given a class, and other clones once, few, many or no size at all.

TRBJ1-1 TRBV19 - - CASRIPQGLNTEAFF TGTGCCAGTAGGATACCCCAGGGCCTGAACACTGAAGCTTTCTTT
TRBJ1-6 TRBV5-4 TRBD1 - CASSLGGQGDSPLHF TGTGCCAGCAGCTTGGGGGGACAGGGGGATTCACCCCTCCACTTT
TRBJ1-2 TRBV7-9 - - CASSLAVAGYGYTF TGTGCCAGCAGCTTAGCCGTGGCAGGTTATGGCTACACCTTC
TRBJ2-1 TRBV6-2/TRBV6-3 - - CASSFRGNEQFF TGTGCCAGCAGTTTCCGAGGCAATGAGCAGTTCTTC
TRBJ1-6 TRBV10-3 - - CAIAGEGDNSPLHF TGTGCCATCGCAGGGGAGGGGGATAATTCACCCCTCCACTTT
TRBJ1-1 TRBV30 - - CAWSPPASFGEAFF TGTGCCTGGAGTCCCCCCGCCAGCTTCGGGGAAGCTTTCTTT
TRBJ2-7 TRBV3-1/TRBV3-2 - - CASSQLYEQYF TGTGCCAGCAGCCAGTTATACGAGCAGTACTTC
TRBJ1-1 TRBV10-3 TRBD1 - CAIRWTGDTEAFF TGTGCCATCAGGTGGACAGGGGACACTGAAGCTTTCTTT
TRBJ2-7 TRBV7-2 - - CASSLAGSSSYEQYF TGTGCCAGCAGCTTAGCCGGGAGCTCCTCCTACGAGCAGTACTTC
TRBJ1-2 TRBV6-5 - - CASSYSQGSYGYTF TGTGCCAGCAGTTACTCCCAGGGCTCCTATGGCTACACCTTC
TRBJ2-5 TRBV20-1 - once CSALPTETQYF TGCAGTGCTCTTCCGACTGAGACCCAGTACTTC
TRBJ1-6 TRBV7-2 - - CASSWAPGSNNSPLHF TGTGCCAGCAGCTGGGCCCCGGGGTCGAATAATTCACCCCTCCACTTT
TRBJ2-3 TRBV27 - - CASRGLQSTQYF TGTGCCAGCCGGGGACTCCAAAGCACGCAGTATTTT
TRBJ2-2 TRBV27 TRBD1 - CASSSLTYRGLGTGELFF TGTGCCAGCAGTTCACTAACGTACAGGGGGCTGGGCACCGGGGAGCTGTTTTTT
TRBJ1-2 TRBV5-1 TRBD1 few CASSLTGVNYGYTF TGCGCCAGCAGCCTGACAGGGGTTAACTATGGCTACACCTTC
TRBJ1-5 TRBV9 TRBD1 - CASSVATPDRGPQPQHF TGTGCCAGCAGCGTAGCTACCCCGGACAGGGGACCTCAGCCCCAGCATTTT
TRBJ2-5 TRBV24-1 TRBD1 - CATSDDRDLEETQYF TGTGCCACCAGTGATGACAGGGATCTAGAAGAGACCCAGTACTTC
TRBJ2-3 TRBV28 - - CASRWEEGTDTQYF TGTGCCAGCAGGTGGGAGGAGGGCACAGATACGCAGTATTTT
TRBJ1-3 TRBV19 - - CASGGYSSGRRDTIYF TGTGCCAGCGGGGGATATTCCTCGGGACGCCGGGACACCATATATTTT
TRBJ2-5 TRBV19 TRBD2 - CASSRRGLQETQYF TGTGCCAGTAGCCGGAGGGGACTACAAGAGACCCAGTACTTC
TRBJ1-5 TRBV7-9 - - CASSSGLYQPQHF TGTGCCAGCAGCTCAGGGTTGTATCAGCCCCAGCATTTT
TRBJ2-3 TRBV11-1 - - CASSIPTGPSTDTQYF TGTGCCAGCAGCATACCCACAGGGCCCAGCACAGATACGCAGTATTTT
TRBJ2-2 TRBV5-5 - few CASSLHRTNTGELFF TGTGCCAGCAGCTTGCACAGAACGAACACCGGGGAGCTGTTTTTT
TRBJ1-3 TRBV4-1 TRBD1 - CASSPRTGSGNTIYF TGCGCCAGCAGCCCCCGGACAGGCTCTGGAAACACCATATATTTT
TRBJ1-5 TRBV6-1 - few CASSEAAAGQPQHF TGTGCCAGCAGTGAAGCGGCCGCAGGTCAGCCCCAGCATTTT
TRBJ1-5 TRBV15 - - CATSREGVGDSNQPQHF TGTGCCACCAGCAGAGAGGGAGTTGGTGATAGCAATCAGCCCCAGCATTTT
TRBJ1-6 TRBV27 - - CASSVREDSPLHF TGTGCCAGCAGTGTCAGGGAGGATTCACCCCTCCACTTT
TRBJ1-5 TRBV6-5 - - CASVRRGNQPQHF TGTGCCAGCGTACGAAGAGGCAATCAGCCCCAGCATTTT
TRBJ1-2 TRBV5-4 - few CASSSNRVGDYGYTF TGTGCCAGCAGCTCAAACAGGGTTGGTGACTATGGCTACACCTTC
TRBJ1-5 TRBV7-2 TRBD1 once CASSPIAGTENQPQHF TGTGCCAGCAGCCCCATAGCCGGGACAGAGAATCAGCCCCAGCATTTT
TRBJ2-2 TRBV19 - - CASSQNTGELFF TGTGCCAGTAGTCAGAACACCGGGGAGCTGTTTTTT